This TCR beta chain comes out of a study of radiotherapy plus CTLA-4 blockade in lung cancer. Clones were read by immunoSEQ multiplex PCR, and TCRdb kept only the in-frame ones, dropping some. In the table there are more than 95,000 clones, about four fifths of which are singletons. This CDR3 has 12 amino acids. CDR1 is SNHLY and CDR2 is FYNNEI in the germline V gene. Trimming left V 10 bases short and J 2 bases short, with 10 bases between. This TCR was recovered from a human donor with non-small cell lung cancer who had a partial response to radiotherapy plus ipilimumab. Some clones in this sample may be carry-over from other donors' samples. The chain couples TRBV2 to TRBJ2-3; weak D call: TRBD1 (5 bases). The specimen comprised peripheral blood, sampled from a patient treated with radiotherapy plus ipilimumab. CDR3 DNA sequence: TGTGCCACCTCTGGGGCCACAGATACGCAGTATTTT. Translated: CATSGATDTQYF. The whole variable domain, remainder taken from reference TRBV2 and TRBJ2-3, is EPEVTQTPSHQVTQMGQEVILRCVPISNHLYFYWYRQILGQKVEFLVSFYNNEISEKSEIFDDQFSVERPDGSNFTLKIRSTKLEDSAMYFCATSGATDTQYFGPGTRLTVL.